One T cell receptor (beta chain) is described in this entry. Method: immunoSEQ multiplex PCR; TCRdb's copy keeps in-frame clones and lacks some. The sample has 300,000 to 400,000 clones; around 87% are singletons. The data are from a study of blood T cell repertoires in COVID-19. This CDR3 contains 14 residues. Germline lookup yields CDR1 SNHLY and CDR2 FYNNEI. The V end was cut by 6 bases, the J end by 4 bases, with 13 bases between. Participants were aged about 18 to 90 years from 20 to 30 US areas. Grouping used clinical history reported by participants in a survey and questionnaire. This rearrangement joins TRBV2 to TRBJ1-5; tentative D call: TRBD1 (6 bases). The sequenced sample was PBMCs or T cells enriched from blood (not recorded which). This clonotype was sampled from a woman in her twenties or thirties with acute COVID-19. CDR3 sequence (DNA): TGTGCCAGCAGGCACACAGGGATAAATCAGCCCCAGCATTTT. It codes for CASRHTGINQPQHF. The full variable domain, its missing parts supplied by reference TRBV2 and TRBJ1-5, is EPEVTQTPSHQVTQMGQEVILRCVPISNHLYFYWYRQILGQKVEFLVSFYNNEISEKSEIFDDQFSVERPDGSNFTLKIRSTKLEDSAMYFCASRHTGINQPQHFGDGTRLSIL.